Included here is one T cell receptor (beta chain) sequence, with context. The CDR3 runs to 16 residues. Per the germline V gene, CDR1 is LNHDA and CDR2 is SQIVND (reference sequence). The ends lost 6 bases at V and 2 bases at J; junction bases unmatched: 8. This specimen belongs to a study of blood T cell repertoires in COVID-19. Turning to the study itself: The United States, Italy and Spain were the sources of the acute and convalescent COVID-19 samples. The analysed material was cDNA or gDNA that came from T cells, B-cell-depleted T cells, or PBMCs.

How the authors handled the data: Amplification from reference gene primers served as the basis for estimated nucleated cell counts. Measured with immunoSEQ multiplex PCR; TCRdb has only the in-frame clones, and not every one. The DNA was the basis for D and trimming; V, J and clone size are from that table. The sample has roughly 180,000 clones, around nine tenths seen once. The material sequenced was peripheral blood. The clonotype originates from a man between 65 and 85 years old with active or convalescent COVID-19. The rearrangement uses TRBV19 and TRBJ1-5, with 9 bases that match TRBD1. CDR3 nucleotide sequence: TGTGCCAGTAGCCCATGGACAGGGGACGGCAATCAGCCCCAGCATTTT. This sequence encodes CASSPWTGDGNQPQHF.